What follows are 19 T cell receptor beta chains derived from one specimen sequenced in a study of cytomegalovirus exposure and HLA in healthy donors. PCR primers comprised 60 Vbeta and 13 Jbeta primers. Measured with immunoSEQ multiplex PCR; TCRdb has only the in-frame clones, and not every one. The table shows 200,000 to 250,000 clones, with around 75% occurring only once. Specimen: PBMCs. The receptors shown here come from a young woman in good health and CMV-seronegative.

The chain links TRBV4-1 to TRBJ2-3, with TRBD2 matching 8 bases. The CDR3 totals 18 residues. Per the germline V gene, CDR1 is MGHRA and CDR2 is YSYEKL. With 4 bases clipped from V and 0 bases from J, the junction kept 12 bases outside the gene matches. The CDR3 reads CASSPSSGLVPSTDTQYF. CDR3 DNA sequence: TGCGCCAGCAGCCCCAGCTCGGGACTAGTCCCCAGCACAGATACGCAGTATTTT.

The rearrangement joins TRBV5-8 to TRBJ2-1, with 8 bases matching TRBD2. The V gene end was trimmed by 3 bases and the J gene end by 1 base; junction bases not matched to a gene: 0. Germline-derived CDR1 and CDR2 are SGHTS and YDEGEE. The CDR3 is 14 amino acids. The CDR3 protein is CASSSGGSYNEQFF. The CDR3, as DNA: TGTGCCAGCAGCTCGGGGGGGTCCTACAATGAGCAGTTCTTC.

The chain has TRBV15 and TRBJ1-6; D is unclear. CDR1 and CDR2 from the germline V gene are LNHNV and YYDKDF (reference sequence). Trimming stripped 1 base from V and 0 bases from J, with 4 bases between. The CDR3 contains 15 residues. Here the CDR3 reads CATSRVHSYNSPLHF. CDR3 bases: TGTGCCACCAGCAGAGTACACTCCTATAATTCACCCCTCCACTTT.

This chain links TRBV7-9 with TRBJ1-1; 11 bases fit TRBD1. CDR3 length equals 16 residues. J gave up 3 bases and V 5 bases, and 8 bases lay outside the gene matches. Germline V lookup: CDR1 SEHNR, CDR2 FQNEAQ (reference sequence). The CDR3 loop is CASSRTGGRGDTEAFF. CDR3 nucleotide sequence: TGTGCCAGCAGCCGGACAGGGGGCCGGGGTGACACTGAAGCTTTCTTT.

This clone has only a few counts. The chain combines TRBV11-3 with TRBJ2-2, with D possibly TRBD1 on 7 matching bases. Germline assignment: CDR1 SGHNT and CDR2 YENEEA. This CDR3 has 15 amino acids. The germline V and J ends were trimmed by 11 bases and 5 bases, with 21 bases remaining between them. The CDR3 spells CASPGEGGRTGELFF. Written as DNA, the CDR3 is TGTGCCTCCCCGGGGGAAGGGGGCCGTACCGGGGAGCTGTTTTTT.

This chain uses TRBV5-1 with TRBJ2-7; D is unclear. Germline CDR1 is SGHRS and CDR2 is YFSETQ. V was pared by 4 bases and J by 2 bases, with 10 bases between. This CDR3 spans 13 amino acids. DNA of the CDR3: TGCGCCAGCAGCCAGACATTGACCTACGAGCAGTACTTC. It is translated as CASSQTLTYEQYF.

The V call is TRBV30, the J call TRBJ2-3; D unclear. The CDR3 length is 13 residues. V was pared by 3 bases and J by 1 base, with 8 bases between. Germline CDR1 reads GTSNPN; CDR2 reads SVGIG (reference sequence). Here the CDR3 reads CAWSGWGTDTQYF. The CDR3 nucleotides read TGTGCCTGGAGCGGGTGGGGCACAGATACGCAGTATTTT.

The chain is built from TRBV11-3 and TRBJ1-2, with 7 bases matching TRBD1. The CDR3 sequence is 13 residues long. The germline V gene encodes CDR1 SGHNT and CDR2 YENEEA. After removal of 5 bases from V and 8 bases from J, the junction contained 8 bases not matched to a gene. The CDR3 loop reads CASSDRQGRGYTF. In DNA form, the CDR3 reads TGTGCCAGCAGCGATAGACAGGGCCGGGGCTACACCTTC.

This chain joins TRBV15 and TRBJ2-1, with 9 bases lining up with TRBD1. After removal of 5 bases from V and 2 bases from J, the junction contained 4 bases not matched to a gene. Per the germline V gene, CDR1 is LNHNV and CDR2 is YYDKDF (reference sequence). CDR3 length: 15 residues. The CDR3 reads CATSGGQGPYNEQFF. The CDR3 nucleotides read TGTGCCACCAGCGGGGGACAGGGTCCCTACAATGAGCAGTTCTTC.

The chain links TRBV7-6 to TRBJ2-1; D possibly corresponds to TRBD1 (7 bases). Trimming took off 1 base at V and 6 bases at J, with 19 bases between the two ends. Germline loops: CDR1 SGHVS, CDR2 FNYEAQ. CDR3 length equals 17 residues. As DNA, the CDR3 is TGTGCCAGCAGCTTAGAGGTTAATGGCAGGGGGGTCAATGAGCAGTTCTTC. The encoded protein is CASSLEVNGRGVNEQFF.

This clone appeared a single time. The V call is TRBV27, the J call TRBJ1-1; TRBD1 is a possible D gene (5 bases). CDR1 and CDR2 from the germline V gene are MNHEY and SMNVEV (reference sequence). Deletions cut 3 bases from V and 5 bases from J, with 10 bases between. CDR3 size: 13 residues. CDR3 sequence reads: CASSFRQGTEAFF. CDR3 nucleotides: TGTGCCAGCAGTTTTAGGCAGGGAACTGAAGCTTTCTTT.

The chain uses TRBV27 and TRBJ2-5; D is uncertain. Per the germline V gene, CDR1 is MNHEY and CDR2 is SMNVEV (reference sequence). V was clipped by 0 bases and J by 4 bases, with 6 bases between them. This CDR3 has 13 amino acids. The CDR3 sequence: CASSLSRGETQYF. The DNA for the CDR3 is TGTGCCAGCAGTTTATCGCGTGGAGAGACCCAGTACTTC.

This clone was seen a few times. V usage is TRBV12-5 and J usage is TRBJ1-6, with 7 bases aligning to TRBD1. Unmatched junction bases numbered 4, after V lost 3 bases and J lost 5 bases. There are 15 residues in the CDR3. Germline CDR1 LGHNT, CDR2 FRNRAP. The chain's CDR3 is CASGLGTANNSPLHF. The CDR3 region has the DNA TGTGCTAGTGGTTTAGGGACAGCAAATAATTCACCCCTCCACTTT.

This clone was seen a few times. The chain couples TRBV6-1 to TRBJ2-2; tentative D call: TRBD2 (5 bases). The CDR3 contains 13 residues. V dropped 6 bases and J dropped 6 bases, with 11 bases sitting between them. CDR1 is MNHNS, CDR2 SASEGT, per germline. For the CDR3, the DNA is TGTGCCAGCAGGCTTAGCGAAGCCGGGGAGCTGTTTTTT. Its translation: CASRLSEAGELFF.

V is TRBV27 and J is TRBJ2-2; D possibly corresponds to TRBD2 (6 bases). Trimming took 7 bases from V and 1 from J, leaving 7 bases between them. CDR1 is MNHEY, CDR2 SMNVEV, per germline (reference sequence). This CDR3 contains 13 residues. This CDR3 reads CASKGGNTGELFF. The CDR3 region has the DNA TGTGCCAGCAAGGGAGGGAACACCGGGGAGCTGTTTTTT.

This clone has more than one count but fewer than ten. An end of the junction differs from the germline gene, which may be a read error. In nucleotides, the CDR3 is TGTGACAGCAGTTCTAACTCCGGGCAGCCCCAGCATTTT. Its translation is CDSSSNSGQPQHF. The rearrangement joins TRBV27 to TRBJ1-5; D uncertain. Germline assignment: CDR1 MNHEY and CDR2 SMNVEV (reference sequence). CDR3 length: 13 residues.

V gene TRBV6-6 combines with J gene TRBJ1-5, with TRBD1 matching 8 bases. V shed 6 bases, J shed 6 bases, and the junction held 7 bases outside the gene matches. This CDR3 has 14 amino acids. Germline V CDR1 and CDR2: MNHNY, SVGAGI (reference sequence). The CDR3 DNA reads as TGTGCCAGCAGGCGACAGGGGATCGGTCAGCCCCAGCATTTT. Translation gives CASRRQGIGQPQHF.

V gene TRBV7-3 combines with J gene TRBJ2-1; no clear D gene. The CDR3 contains 13 residues. Trimming stripped 2 bases from V and 7 bases from J, with 9 bases between. CDR1 is SGHTA, CDR2 FQGTGA, per germline. The CDR3, as DNA: TGTGCCAGCAGCTTACGCGGTTATAATGAGCAGTTCTTC. Amino acid sequence: CASSLRGYNEQFF.

This clone has just a few counts. The V call is TRBV9, the J call TRBJ1-6; maybe TRBD1 (6 bases). There are 16 residues in the CDR3. The germline V and J ends were trimmed by 3 bases and 2 bases, with 12 bases remaining between them. CDR1 is SGDLS, CDR2 YYNGEE, per germline. As DNA, the CDR3 is TGTGCCAGCAGCGCCTCGGACAGCCCCTATAATTCACCCCTCCACTTT. Translating it yields CASSASDSPYNSPLHF.